The sequence of this TCR beta chain was determined in a study of OX40 agonist ivuxolimab in advanced cancers. Profiled with immunoSEQ multiplex PCR; TCRdb holds only in-frame clones, not every one. Among approximately 48,000 clones listed, around 77% were seen once. Whole-study results and caveats: Several nonresponders also turned out to have low normalized T-cell clonal expansion. The authors did not determine the antigen specificity of the expanded peripheral T cells.

A word on this clone: Its matching antigen is unknown.

The CDR3 has 16 residues. Germline loops: CDR1 MNHEY, CDR2 SVGAGI. The J segment lost 5 bases and the V segment lost 4 bases, leaving 11 bases of the junction unmatched. Sample: CD4+ or CD8+ T cells sorted from blood, taken in a trial of the OX40 agonist ivuxolimab. The source is an adult with an advanced solid tumor such as melanoma, head and neck, liver or kidney cancer. The genes are TRBV6-5 and TRBJ1-5; 7 bases agree with TRBD1. CDR3 region: CASSSHPDRVDQPQHF. The CDR3 region has the DNA TGTGCCAGCAGTTCCCATCCCGACAGGGTGGATCAGCCCCAGCATTTT.